This TCR beta chain emerged from a study of human T cells and chemical hapten exposure. Across the whole study: Skin on the upper inner arm, 2 cm by 2 cm in size, was sensitized with 2% DPC.

Documented time point: patch test 1, 2 weeks after DPC sensitization. The sample's treatment: therapeutic diphenylcyclopropenone sensitization with weekly scalp DPC. Researchers sampled blood before each patch test went on. On this clonotype: Antigen: not known.

The study, taken as a whole, reports: TCRs exceeding 1 in 1000 frequency stayed unchanged with DPC sensitization. Alopecia was present in the donors, so their immune response may differ from healthy people's.

TCRdb reanalysed the RACE reads using MiXCR and keeps one entry per CDR3 protein. The repertoire holds roughly 180,000 distinct CDR3 sequences, with 20% to 25% as singletons. The V segment lost 5 bases and the J segment 0 bases; nucleotides outside the gene matches: 5. Germline CDR1 MNHEY, CDR2 SMNVEV (reference sequence). This CDR3 region has 16 residues. The receptor's source is a woman aged 45-59 years with alopecia areata. Some clones in this sample may be carry-over from other donors' samples. The chain combines TRBV27 with TRBJ2-7; 12 nucleotides align to TRBD1. The sample here was whole blood, taken in connection with sensitization to the hapten diphenylcyclopropenone (DPC). The DNA for the CDR3 is TGTGCCAGCAGTCCCCGGGACAGGGGGCCCTCCTACGAGCAGTACTTC. Its protein is CASSPRDRGPSYEQYF.